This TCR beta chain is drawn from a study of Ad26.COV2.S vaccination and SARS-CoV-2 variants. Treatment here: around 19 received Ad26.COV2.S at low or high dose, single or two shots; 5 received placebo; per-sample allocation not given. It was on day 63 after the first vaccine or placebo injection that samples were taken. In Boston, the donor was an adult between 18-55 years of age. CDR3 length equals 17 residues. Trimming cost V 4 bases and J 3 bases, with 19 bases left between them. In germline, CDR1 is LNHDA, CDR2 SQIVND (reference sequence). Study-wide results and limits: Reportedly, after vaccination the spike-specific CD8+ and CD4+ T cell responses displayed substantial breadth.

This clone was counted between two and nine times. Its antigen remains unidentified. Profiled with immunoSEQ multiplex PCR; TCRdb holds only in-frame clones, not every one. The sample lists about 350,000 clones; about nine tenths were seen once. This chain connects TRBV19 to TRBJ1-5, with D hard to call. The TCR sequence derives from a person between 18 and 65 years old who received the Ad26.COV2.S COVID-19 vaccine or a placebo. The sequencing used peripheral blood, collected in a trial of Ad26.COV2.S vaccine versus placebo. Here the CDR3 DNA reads TGTGCCAGTAGTAAATTGGACCGCCTCTATCACAATCAGCCCCAGCATTTT. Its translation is CASSKLDRLYHNQPQHF.